This TCR beta chain comes out of a study of shared clonotypes between healthy human individuals (dated by TCRdb to 2020 to 2021). Study-wide context: Three men and a couple of women, aged 18 to 49 years, made up the cohort. For each donor, CD4 naive and CD4 memory were each given three plates, CD8 naive was given two plates, and CD8 memory was given one plate. Leukapheresis yielded between about 0.85 and 10 billion PBMCs per donor. To increase sequencing depth and limit assay-specific biases, TCR repertoire library preparation and sequencing were carried out by different laboratories using diverse techniques. The study deeply sequenced blood TCR repertoires of five healthy adults to estimate repertoire size and the extent of clonotype sharing between individuals.

The CDR3 contains 16 residues, cysteine and phenylalanine counted. Here the CDR3 DNA is all that survives: 48 bases in frame from base 1. The germline V gene (reference sequence) sets CDR1 to LNHDA and CDR2 to SQIVND. V loses 5 bases at its end and J loses 7 bases; junction bases beyond the gene matches: 12. CD8 naive samples were obtained by positive selection for CCR7 among CD45RO-negative cells, yielding a CD45RA+CCR7+ population from which TemRA cells were excluded. The donors were healthy, HIV-negative adults who had no recently reported acute infections or vaccinations. All donors were Caucasian adults living in Nashville, Tennessee, USA. Blood was collected by leukapheresis, and PBMCs were isolated by Ficoll-Histopaque density gradient centrifugation and then cryopreserved in liquid nitrogen vapor phase. Analytical flow cytometry was used to check the purity and quantity of each magnetically sorted T cell population. Each sorted fraction had its genomic DNA isolated and then quantified by UV absorbance on a Nanodrop 2000c.

As to this clone: Its antigen remains undetermined. Within one base of it there is no much larger clone, and no base qualities were kept.

Using the deep immunoSEQ assay, multiplex PCR amplified TCR CDR3 regions from genomic DNA. Extracted genomic DNA from each cell subset was spread evenly across all wells of several immunoSEQ 96-well plates, with each plate serving as a replicate. For sorted subsets, 150 to 250 ng genomic DNA, equal to approximately 30,000 T cell genomes, was loaded into each replicate PCR. The purified libraries were quantified using a Qubit 3.0 fluorometer, sized with a Bioanalyzer 2100, and then quantified again using the KAPA Library Quantification kit. Every immunoSEQ 96-well plate was sequenced on a dedicated single-read 150-cycle Illumina NextSeq 550 flow cell. On the study's bioinformatics: Because the immunoSEQ output included only junctional sequences and no quality scores, the filtering could not be the same as the filtering used for full-length reads. Sequences were annotated with PyIR, a Python wrapper for IgBLAST v1.9, and V/J genes and CDR3 were assigned using IMGT germline references. Reads were removed for weak V/J assignments (E-value above 1e-6), missing CDR3, stop codons, out-of-frame junctions, or ambiguous translated residues. V3J clonotypes were defined as sequences sharing an identical inferred V gene, J gene, and CDR3 amino acid sequence. Percentage overlap between repertoires was computed as shared unique clonotypes divided by the size of the smaller repertoire. Richness of each repertoire was evaluated using RTK rarefaction, the Chao1 estimator, and Recon v2.1 estimates of unobserved clonotypes. Generation probabilities were computed with OLGA for all TCRbeta clonotypes obtained by the gDNA method from four donors. This immuneACCESS table, as held by TCRdb, lists in-frame sequences with V and J called but not all clones. Of the missing ones, under half trace to an unresolved V gene in checked studies; the others have no known cause. D and trimming were read from the DNA, whereas the V and J calls and clone size are those reported in that table. Across this sample there are millions of clones, with more than 85% seen only once. Roughly 1.8% of the sample goes to the ten largest clones.

What the study reported, not specific to this receptor: Sampling was restricted to blood, and TCR repertoires in tissue are likely to differ from TCR repertoires in blood. Sharing across a handful of donors was observed for approximately 5% of naive CD4, over 3% of naive CD8, roughly 2.3% of memory CD4, and less than 0.45% of memory CD8 clonotypes. Naive subsets generally had larger estimated clonotype richness than memory subsets. Higher generation probabilities were observed for clonotypes shared by all four sorted-subset donors than for non-shared clonotypes. Incomplete sequencing was indicated by rarefaction of sorted-subset datasets, despite the large sequencing depth. Because the study included only a small number of donors, the genetic and exposure-history diversity represented was limited. Pairwise subsampling led to the expectation that sequencing depth would affect the degree of clonotype sharing among donors.

This clonotype was sampled from a man between 18 and 29 years old in good health. Some clones in this sample may be carry-over from other donors' samples. The specimen was naive CD8+ T cells from PBMCs. In the paper's terms, the cell subset or site label means: CD45RA+CCR7+. This sequence uses TRBV19 and TRBJ1-5; 9 bases in the junction line up with TRBD1. The nucleotide sequence reads TGTGCCAGTAGTCCAAGGGACAGGGCAATTGTCCAGCCCCAGCATTTT. Protein translation: CASSPRDRAIVQPQHF.